Below are 8 T cell receptor beta chains sequenced from a single sample in a study of blood T cell repertoires in COVID-19. The data were produced by immunoSEQ multiplex PCR, yet TCRdb's version contains in-frame clones alone and is incomplete. The table includes about 130,000 clones, roughly 85% detected once. The material sequenced was peripheral blood. These receptors were taken from a human donor in a cohort sampled during active COVID-19.

This clone showed up just once. V is TRBV5-1 and J is TRBJ2-2; TRBD2 aligns across 11 bases. V lost 1 base and J lost 4; bases outside the gene matches: 3. The V gene's germline CDR1 is SGHRS and CDR2 YFSETQ. The CDR3 is 16 amino acids. The DNA for the CDR3 is TGCGCCAGCAGCTTGCGTACTAGCGGGAGCACCGGGGAGCTGTTTTTT. Translation: CASSLRTSGSTGELFF.

The V call is TRBV7-2, the J call TRBJ2-1, with D possibly being TRBD2 (5 bases). This CDR3 region has 14 residues. Germline CDR1 SGHTA, CDR2 FQGNSA. V was cut by 4 bases and J by 7 bases, with 14 bases left in between. The CDR3, as DNA: TGTGCCAGCAGCTCGACCGGAGGCCTGAATGAGCAGTTCTTC. Residues: CASSSTGGLNEQFF.

The J gene is TRBJ2-5, the V gene TRBV9; 12 bases are a match to TRBD2. The CDR3 extends over 18 amino acids. The junction had 9 bases not matched to a gene; V was cut back by 0 bases and J by 3 bases. Germline CDR1 and CDR2: SGDLS and YYNGEE. CDR3 sequence (DNA): TGTGCCAGCAGCGTAGCTTGGCCTTCTAGCGGGAGGGAAGAGACCCAGTACTTC. Residues: CASSVAWPSSGREETQYF.

In this sample, this clone turned up many times. This same CDR3 is encoded by further DNA sequences in the sample. The chain recombines TRBV4-3 with TRBJ1-1, with 9 bases that match TRBD1. V shed 3 bases and J 4 bases; nucleotides not matched to a gene: 3. From germline, CDR1 is LGHNA and CDR2 YSLEER. CDR3 size: 14 residues. CDR3 sequence (DNA): TGCGCCAGCAGCCAGGGACAGGGTACCACTGAAGCTTTCTTT. It is translated as CASSQGQGTTEAFF.

The genes are TRBV10-1 and TRBJ1-1; D gene ambiguous. The CDR3 extends over 14 amino acids. Trimming left V 2 bases short and J 0 bases short, with 7 bases between. Germline CDR1 is WNHNN and CDR2 is SYGVQD (reference sequence). The chain's CDR3 is CASSEKRLNTEAFF. DNA of the CDR3: TGCGCCAGCAGTGAGAAGCGGCTGAACACTGAAGCTTTCTTT.

This sequence joins TRBV7-9 and TRBJ1-1; D is perhaps TRBD1 (6 bases). Looked up from germline, CDR1 is SEHNR and CDR2 is FQNEAQ (reference sequence). The CDR3 length is 14 residues. The V end lost 1 base, the J end lost 1 base, and 7 bases lay between the germline ends. The CDR3 nucleotides are TGTGCCAGCAGCTTAGGGACAGAGAACACTGAAGCTTTCTTT. It translates to CASSLGTENTEAFF.

The CDR3 DNA reads TGTGCCAGCACCCGAGGTCGGGCTAGCGGAACCTACGAGCAGTACGTC. Protein: CASTRGRASGTYEQYV. The chain employs TRBV5-8 and TRBJ2-7, with 7 bases aligning to TRBD2. This CDR3 comprises 16 residues. The V gene's germline CDR1 is SGHTS and CDR2 YDEGEE. V lost 6 bases to trimming and J lost 2 bases; unmatched junction nucleotides: 14.

The genes are TRBV10-3 and TRBJ1-2; TRBD1 agrees at 7 bases. V lost 2 bases, J lost 6 bases, and 9 bases stayed unmatched. This CDR3 contains 15 residues. The germline V gene has CDR1 ENHRY and CDR2 SYGVKD. CDR3 nucleotides: TGTGCCATCAGTGAGCCGAACAGGGGAACAAATGGCTACACCTTC. This codes for CAISEPNRGTNGYTF.